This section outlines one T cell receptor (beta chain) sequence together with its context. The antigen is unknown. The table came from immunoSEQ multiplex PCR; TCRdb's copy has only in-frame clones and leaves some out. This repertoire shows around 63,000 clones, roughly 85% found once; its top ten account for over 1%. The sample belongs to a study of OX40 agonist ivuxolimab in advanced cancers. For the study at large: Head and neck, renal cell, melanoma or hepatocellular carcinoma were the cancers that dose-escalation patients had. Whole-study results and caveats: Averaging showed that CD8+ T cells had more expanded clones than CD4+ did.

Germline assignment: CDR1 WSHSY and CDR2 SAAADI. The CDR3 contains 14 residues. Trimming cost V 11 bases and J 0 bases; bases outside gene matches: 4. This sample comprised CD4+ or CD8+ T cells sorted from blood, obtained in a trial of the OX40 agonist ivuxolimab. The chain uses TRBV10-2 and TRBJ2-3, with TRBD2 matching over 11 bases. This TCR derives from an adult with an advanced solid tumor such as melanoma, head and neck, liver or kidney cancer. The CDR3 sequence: CAGRTSGSTDTQYF. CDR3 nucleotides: TGCGCCGGACGGACTAGCGGGAGCACAGATACGCAGTATTTT.